Following are 23 T cell receptor beta chains from one sample sequenced in a study of T cell changes during pregnancy in multiple sclerosis. Sequencing used immunoSEQ multiplex PCR; TCRdb keeps in-frame clones, though not all of them. This sample has around 68,000 clones, with 91% found just once. The material sequenced was peripheral blood, taken after pregnancy. All receptors come from a female donor in good health, enrolled as a control in a pregnancy study.

The chain couples TRBV19 to TRBJ1-2, with D perhaps TRBD1 (6 bases). Germline-derived CDR1 and CDR2 are LNHDA and SQIVND (reference sequence). The ends were cut back, 7 bases at V and 7 bases at J, with 19 bases in the middle. This CDR3 has 14 amino acids. Here the CDR3 DNA reads TGTGCCAGTACCCTTGGGGGGGGGCCAGGTGGCTACACCTTC. It specifies CASTLGGGPGGYTF.

The gene calls are TRBV13 and TRBJ1-1; D possibly corresponds to TRBD1 (5 bases). The germline CDR1 and CDR2 sequences are PRHDT and FYEKMQ (reference sequence). The CDR3 is 14 amino acids. Between the trimmed V and J ends, which lost 7 bases and 4 bases, there was a span of 16 bases. The CDR3 DNA reads as TGTGCCAGCAATTCGAGACAGTCGAGCACTGAAGCTTTCTTT. Protein: CASNSRQSSTEAFF.

This rearrangement joins TRBV19 to TRBJ1-3, with TRBD1 identical over 8 bases. With V trimmed by 3 bases and J by 9 bases, 16 bases remained unmatched. The CDR3 length is 17 residues. Germline CDR1 reads LNHDA; CDR2 reads SQIVND (reference sequence). CDR3 sequence: CASSIALSLTGAGTIYF. The CDR3 DNA reads TGTGCCAGTAGTATCGCCCTCAGCTTGACAGGGGCTGGCACCATATATTTT.

V and J are TRBV30 and TRBJ1-1; D is uncertain. Trimming shortened V by 5 bases and J by 7 bases, and 20 bases separated the two germline ends. Germline values: CDR1 GTSNPN, CDR2 SVGIG (reference sequence). The CDR3 has 14 residues. For the CDR3, the DNA is TGTGCCTGGGTGCCAAAGGCCTATCCAGGTGAAGCTTTCTTT. It encodes CAWVPKAYPGEAFF.

The chain uses TRBV5-6 and TRBJ1-2, with TRBD1 as a possible D gene (6 bases). Germline V gene data show CDR1 as SGHDT and CDR2 as YYEEEE. This CDR3 is 15 amino acids long. Trimming took off 0 bases at V and 2 bases at J, with 11 bases between the two ends. The CDR3 DNA follows: TGTGCCAGCAGCTTGGGTGGGGGCGCAAACTATGGCTACACCTTC. Translation: CASSLGGGANYGYTF.

The chain employs TRBV5-1 and TRBJ1-5, with D hard to call. The CDR3 totals 15 residues. Per germline, CDR1 SGHRS and CDR2 YFSETQ. Trimming left V 3 bases short and J 5 bases short, with 15 bases between. CDR3 bases: TGCGCCAGCAGCTCCGCCGCAGGCGGGCATCAGCCCCAGCATTTT. It encodes CASSSAAGGHQPQHF. Full variable domain (missing parts from reference TRBV5-1 and TRBJ1-5): KAGVTQTPRYLIKTRGQQVTLSCSPISGHRSVSWYQQTPGQGLQFLFEYFSETQRNKGNFPGRFSGRQFSNSRSEMNVSTLELGDSALYLCASSSAAGGHQPQHFGDGTRLSIL.

Remarks on this clone: The junction departs from the called germline gene at one end, perhaps through a read error. J is TRBJ1-1 and V is TRBV6-1; D is undetermined. The V gene's germline CDR1 is MNHNS and CDR2 SASEGT. The CDR3 is made up of 13 amino acids. CDR3 sequence (DNA): TGTGCCAGCAGTGTGAGCACTAACATTGAAGCTTTCTTT. This translates into CASSVSTNIEAFF.

V and J are TRBV19 and TRBJ1-1, with 7 bases aligning to TRBD1. The CDR3 is made up of 15 amino acids. V lost 5 bases and J lost 0; bases outside the gene matches: 6. The germline CDR1 and CDR2 sequences are LNHDA and SQIVND (reference sequence). CDR3 sequence: CASSPRTGMNTEAFF. CDR3 bases: TGTGCCAGTAGTCCCCGGACAGGCATGAACACTGAAGCTTTCTTT.

The V call is TRBV19, the J call TRBJ1-2; 8 bases are a match to TRBD1. V shed 9 bases and J 4 bases; nucleotides not matched to a gene: 10. CDR1 is LNHDA and CDR2 is SQIVND in the germline V gene (reference sequence). The CDR3 covers 14 residues. The CDR3 nucleotides are TGTGCCAGCCTTCCCGGACAGGGAGGCTATGGCTACACCTTC. It yields the protein CASLPGQGGYGYTF. The full variable domain, its missing parts supplied by reference TRBV19 and TRBJ1-2, is DGGITQSPKYLFRKEGQNVTLSCEQNLNHDAMYWYRQDPGQGLRLIYYSQIVNDFQKGDIAEGYSVSREKKESFPLTVTSAQKNPTAFYLCASLPGQGGYGYTFGSGTRLTVV.

The chain employs TRBV14 and TRBJ2-7; tentative D call: TRBD1 (5 bases). V lost 6 bases and J 3 bases, leaving 15 bases between the germline ends. The CDR3 consists of 14 residues. Germline V gene sequence: CDR1 SGHDN, CDR2 FVKESK. CDR3: CASSSGFASYEQYF. As DNA, the CDR3 is TGTGCCAGCAGTTCAGGGTTCGCGAGCTACGAGCAGTACTTC.

This sequence joins TRBV5-1 and TRBJ1-1; D perhaps matches TRBD1 (5 bases). CDR1 and CDR2 (germline): SGHRS, YFSETQ. Trimming took 2 bases from V and 7 from J, leaving 12 bases between them. The CDR3 has 13 amino acids. The CDR3 DNA reads TGCGCCAGCAGCTTAGGGCAGGGCGGTGAAGCTTTCTTT. This gives the protein CASSLGQGGEAFF.

V is TRBV5-6 and J is TRBJ2-1, with 8 bases lining up with TRBD2. The CDR3 contains 14 residues. Germline V CDR1 and CDR2: SGHDT, YYEEEE. V was clipped by 4 bases and J by 8 bases; unmatched bases: 8. CDR3 DNA: TGTGCCAGCAGCCCTCCGGGGGGGCCCTATGAGCAGTTCTTC. It encodes CASSPPGGPYEQFF.

This clone occurred once. This chain joins TRBV19 and TRBJ2-7, with TRBD2 as a possible D gene (7 bases). The CDR3 is made up of 13 amino acids. Germline loops: CDR1 LNHDA, CDR2 SQIVND (reference sequence). V shed 2 bases and J shed 6 bases, with 11 bases lying between them. The CDR3 DNA reads TGTGCCAGTAGTATAACAGGGAGGGCCGAGCAGTACTTC. This encodes CASSITGRAEQYF.

The chain links TRBV6-5 to TRBJ1-2; a weak D match, TRBD1 (5 bases). CDR1 is MNHEY, CDR2 SVGAGI, per germline. There are 14 residues in the CDR3. Trimming removed 6 bases from V and 2 bases from J, with 13 bases in between. CDR3: CASSTMTENYGYTF. The CDR3 bases are TGTGCCAGCAGCACGATGACAGAGAACTATGGCTACACCTTC.

This clone was seen a single time. The chain joins TRBV6-6 to TRBJ1-6; 8 nucleotides agree with TRBD1. Losses at the gene ends were 4 bases for V and 8 bases for J; bases not matched to a gene: 7. The CDR3 totals 15 residues. The germline gives CDR1 MNHNY, CDR2 SVGAGI (reference sequence). The DNA of the CDR3 is TGTGCCAGCAGTTTTCTGACAGGGGCGGATTCACCCCTCCACTTT. Encoded protein: CASSFLTGADSPLHF.

The chain joins TRBV13 to TRBJ2-1, with D hard to call. V was trimmed by 5 bases and J by 0 bases, leaving 14 bases between them. This CDR3 has 16 residues. In germline, CDR1 is PRHDT, CDR2 FYEKMQ (reference sequence). In DNA form, the CDR3 reads TGTGCCAGCAGCCTTCCTGGCGGAAGCTCCTACAATGAGCAGTTCTTC. The encoded protein is CASSLPGGSSYNEQFF.

The rearrangement joins TRBV19 to TRBJ2-1, with 8 bases lining up with TRBD2. With 1 base clipped from V and 3 bases from J, the junction kept 2 bases outside the gene matches. The length of the CDR3 is 15 residues. Per the germline V gene, CDR1 is LNHDA and CDR2 is SQIVND (reference sequence). The CDR3 sequence is CASSIGTSRYNEQFF. The CDR3, as DNA: TGTGCCAGTAGTATAGGGACTAGCCGCTACAATGAGCAGTTCTTC. Full variable domain (remainder filled in from reference TRBV19 and TRBJ2-1): DGGITQSPKYLFRKEGQNVTLSCEQNLNHDAMYWYRQDPGQGLRLIYYSQIVNDFQKGDIAEGYSVSREKKESFPLTVTSAQKNPTAFYLCASSIGTSRYNEQFFGPGTRLTVL.

The V and J genes are TRBV11-2 and TRBJ2-1, with no clear D. Trimming pared 2 bases from V and 2 bases from J, leaving 10 bases between. CDR1 and CDR2 (germline): SGHAT, FQNNGV. This CDR3 has 15 amino acids. The CDR3 region has the DNA TGTGCCAGCAGCTTACTTGGCAGCGCCTACAATGAGCAGTTCTTC. Translating gives CASSLLGSAYNEQFF.

V gene TRBV10-3 combines with J gene TRBJ1-1; D might be TRBD1 (5 bases). CDR1 and CDR2 from the germline V gene are ENHRY and SYGVKD. The CDR3 has 12 amino acids. The V end lost 8 bases, the J end lost 4 bases, and 11 bases lay between the germline ends. In DNA form, the CDR3 reads TGTGCCATCTTGGGGGAGGGCACTGAAGCTTTCTTT. It is translated as CAILGEGTEAFF.

This clone was picked up one time. This sequence joins TRBV6-4 and TRBJ2-1; 9 positions agree with TRBD1. Trimming took 3 bases from V and 3 from J; bases not matched to a gene: 3. Per germline, CDR1 MRHNA and CDR2 SNTAGT. CDR3 size: 15 residues. The CDR3 spells CASSEGQGGYNEQFF. Written as DNA, the CDR3 is TGTGCCAGCAGTGAGGGACAGGGTGGCTACAATGAGCAGTTCTTC.

J is TRBJ1-5 and V is TRBV5-1; no reliable D call. V was shortened by 5 bases and J by 4 bases, with 10 bases between the two germline ends. From germline, CDR1 is SGHRS and CDR2 YFSETQ. The CDR3 totals 13 residues. This CDR3 reads CASRQNFNQPQHF. For the CDR3, the DNA is TGCGCCAGCAGACAGAACTTTAATCAGCCCCAGCATTTT.

This sequence joins TRBV7-9 and TRBJ2-7, with TRBD2 matching 8 bases. The V and J ends lost 6 bases and 5 bases, in that order; junction bases with no gene match: 9. This CDR3 contains 14 residues. Germline V lookup: CDR1 SEHNR, CDR2 FQNEAQ (reference sequence). CDR3 in amino acids: CASSPHGGVDEQYF. In DNA, the CDR3 is TGTGCCAGCAGTCCTCACGGGGGGGTAGACGAGCAGTACTTC.

The genes are TRBV11-2 and TRBJ2-1; D might be TRBD1 (6 bases). Trimming left V 2 bases short and J 7 bases short, with 15 bases between. CDR1 and CDR2 from the germline V gene are SGHAT and FQNNGV. CDR3 length equals 15 residues. The CDR3 sequence: CASSLQGLQGNEQFF. The CDR3 bases are TGTGCCAGCAGCTTACAGGGGCTCCAGGGGAATGAGCAGTTCTTC.